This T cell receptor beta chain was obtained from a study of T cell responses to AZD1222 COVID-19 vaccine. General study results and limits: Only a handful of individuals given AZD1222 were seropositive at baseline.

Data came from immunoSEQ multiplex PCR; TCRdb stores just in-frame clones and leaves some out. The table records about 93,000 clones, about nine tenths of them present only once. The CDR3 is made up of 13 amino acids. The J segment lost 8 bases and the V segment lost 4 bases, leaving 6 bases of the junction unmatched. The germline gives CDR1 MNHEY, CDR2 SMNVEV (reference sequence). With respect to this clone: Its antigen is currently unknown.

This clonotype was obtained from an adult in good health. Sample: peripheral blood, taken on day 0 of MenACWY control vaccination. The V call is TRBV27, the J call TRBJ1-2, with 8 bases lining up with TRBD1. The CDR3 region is CASSSQGAGGYTF. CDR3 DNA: TGTGCCAGCAGTTCCCAGGGGGCGGGAGGCTACACCTTC.